This T cell receptor (beta chain) is drawn from a study of CD8+ T cells in alopecia areata. Findings and caveats of the study: Compared with mice, patients displayed less clear TCR sharing, possibly for HLA-related reasons.

This clone was recorded a few times. What it recognizes is unknown. After isolation, RNA underwent reverse transcription to generate cDNA as the sequencing template. Assay used: immunoSEQ multiplex PCR; TCRdb lists only in-frame clones, some missing. The top ten clones hold 20% of a sample with about 110,000 clones, around 59% of them seen once. Trimming pared 4 bases from V and 4 bases from J, leaving 14 bases between. Germline V gene lookup returns CDR1 PRHDT and CDR2 FYEKMQ (reference sequence). The CDR3 runs 14 residues. Sequencing used CD8+ T cells sorted from blood. The chain uses TRBV13 and TRBJ2-7; D is possibly TRBD1 (7 bases). The receptor's source is a human donor in good health. As DNA, the CDR3 is TGTGCCAGCAGCTCAGAGACAGGGAGGTACGAGCAGTACTTC. It yields the protein CASSSETGRYEQYF.